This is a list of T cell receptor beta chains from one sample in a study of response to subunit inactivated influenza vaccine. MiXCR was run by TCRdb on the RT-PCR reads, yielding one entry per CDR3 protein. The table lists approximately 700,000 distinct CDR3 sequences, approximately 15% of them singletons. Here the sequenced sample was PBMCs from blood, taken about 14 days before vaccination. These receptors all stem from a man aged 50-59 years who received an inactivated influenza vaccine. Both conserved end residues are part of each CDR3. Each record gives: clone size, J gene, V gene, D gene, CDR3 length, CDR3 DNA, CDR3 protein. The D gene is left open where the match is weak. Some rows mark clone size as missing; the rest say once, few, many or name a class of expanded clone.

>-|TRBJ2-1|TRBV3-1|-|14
TGTGCCAGCAGCCAATCCGGAGCGTGGAATGAGCAGTTCTTC
CASSQSGAWNEQFF
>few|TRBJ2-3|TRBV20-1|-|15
TGCAGTGCTAGAGTGTGGGGTAGGGGCGCAGATACGCAGTATTTT
CSARVWGRGADTQYF
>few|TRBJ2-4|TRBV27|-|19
TGTGCCAGCAGTTTATCGGGCTGGGGCCTCACTAAAGCCAAAAACATTCAGTACTTC
CASSLSGWGLTKAKNIQYF
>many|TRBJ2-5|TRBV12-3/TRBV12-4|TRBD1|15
TGTGCCAGCAGTCCCCCGGGACAGGGAAGAGAGACCCAGTACTTC
CASSPPGQGRETQYF
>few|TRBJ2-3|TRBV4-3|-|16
TGCGCCAGCAGCCAACGAGTTCAGGGGGGCGCAGATACGCAGTATTTT
CASSQRVQGGADTQYF
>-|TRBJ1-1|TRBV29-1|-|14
TGCAGCGCCGCCCAGTTACAGGTGAACACTGAAGCTTTCTTT
CSAAQLQVNTEAFF
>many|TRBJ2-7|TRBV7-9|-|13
TGTGCCAGCAGCTCCAAAGACACCTACGAGCAGTACTTC
CASSSKDTYEQYF
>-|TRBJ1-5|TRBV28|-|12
TGTGCCAGCAGCGAGGGTGATCAGCCCCAGCATTTT
CASSEGDQPQHF
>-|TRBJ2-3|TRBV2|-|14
TGTGCCAGCGAGGGGTGGAGTAGCACAGATACGCAGTATTTT
CASEGWSSTDTQYF
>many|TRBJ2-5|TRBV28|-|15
TGTGCCAGCAGTCGAATCCGGGACCTGAGGGAGACCCAGTACTTC
CASSRIRDLRETQYF
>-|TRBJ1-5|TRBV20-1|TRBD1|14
TGCAGTGCTAGTGCCGGGACAGGGGTACAGCCCCAGCATTTT
CSASAGTGVQPQHF
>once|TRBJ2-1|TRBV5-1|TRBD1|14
TGCGCCAGCGGGCCGGGACAGGGGACTATAGAGCAGTTCTTC
CASGPGQGTIEQFF
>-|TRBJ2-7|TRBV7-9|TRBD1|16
TGTGCCAGCAGCTATAAACCGGACAGGGGGCGCATCGAGCAGTACTTC
CASSYKPDRGRIEQYF
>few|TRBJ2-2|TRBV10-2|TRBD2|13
TGCGCCACCTCTCTAGCGGAAGAGGGGGAGCTGTTTTTT
CATSLAEEGELFF
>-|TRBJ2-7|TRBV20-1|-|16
TGCTGTGCTAGCTCTATGGACGATACTGTCTCCTACGAGCAGTACTTC
CCASSMDDTVSYEQYF
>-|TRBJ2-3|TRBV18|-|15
TGTGCCAGCTCCACGCGGGGAGTGGGCACAGATACGCAGTATTTT
CASSTRGVGTDTQYF
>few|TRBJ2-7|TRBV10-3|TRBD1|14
TGTGCCATCAGGGGGACAGGGGGTTTCCACGAGCAGTACTTC
CAIRGTGGFHEQYF
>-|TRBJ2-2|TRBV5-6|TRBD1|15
TGTGCCAGCAGCCACGGACAGGGAAGAGTCGGGGAGCTGTTTTTT
CASSHGQGRVGELFF
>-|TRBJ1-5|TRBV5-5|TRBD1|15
TGTGCCAGCAGCTTGTTCAGGGGGAATAATCAGCCCCAGCATTTT
CASSLFRGNNQPQHF
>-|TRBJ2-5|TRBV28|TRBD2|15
TGTGCCAGCAGTTCGATAGGACTAGCGGAAGAGACCCAGTACTTC
CASSSIGLAEETQYF
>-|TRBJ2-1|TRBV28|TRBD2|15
TGTGCCAGCAGTTTTTTTAGCGGGGTCTACAATGAGCAGTTCTTC
CASSFFSGVYNEQFF
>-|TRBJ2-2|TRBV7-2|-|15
TGTGCCAGCAGCGAAAGGACAACAAACACCGGGGAGCTGTTTTTT
CASSERTTNTGELFF
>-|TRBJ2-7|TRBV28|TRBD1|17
TGTGCCAGCAGTTTATCGGGACAGGGATACTCCTCCTACGAGCAGTACTTC
CASSLSGQGYSSYEQYF
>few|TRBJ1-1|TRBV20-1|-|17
TGCAGTGCTAGAGATGAGCGTCCCGGTAGGAAGAACACTGAAGCTTTCTTT
CSARDERPGRKNTEAFF
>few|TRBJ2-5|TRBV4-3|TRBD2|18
TGCGCCAGCAGCCAAGGGAGTAGACTAGCGGGGTACCAAGAGACCCAGTACTTC
CASSQGSRLAGYQETQYF
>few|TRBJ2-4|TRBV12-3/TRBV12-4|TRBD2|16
TGTGCCAGCAGTGATAGCGGGAGGGATCCCAAAAACATTCAGTACTTC
CASSDSGRDPKNIQYF
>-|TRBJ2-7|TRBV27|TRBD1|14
TGTGCCAGCAGTCCGGGACAGAAAAACTACGAGCAGTACTTC
CASSPGQKNYEQYF
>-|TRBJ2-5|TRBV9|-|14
TGTGCCAGCAGCACGACTGCGTACCAAGAGACCCAGTACTTC
CASSTTAYQETQYF
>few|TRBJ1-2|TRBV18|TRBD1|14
TGTGCCAGCTCACCCGAAGGACTGGGACAGGGCCACACCTTC
CASSPEGLGQGHTF
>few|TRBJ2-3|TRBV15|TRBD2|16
TGTGCCACCAGCAGATGGGTTAGCGGGAACACAGATACGCAGTATTTT
CATSRWVSGNTDTQYF
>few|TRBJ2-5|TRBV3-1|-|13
TGTGCCAGCAGCCTCGACGAGGAAGAGACCCAGTACTTC
CASSLDEEETQYF
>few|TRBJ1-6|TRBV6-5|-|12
TGCGCCACAAGGGGTCCAAATTCACCCCTCCACTTT
CATRGPNSPLHF
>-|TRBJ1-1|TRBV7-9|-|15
TGTGCCAGCAGCTTAGCTAGGGGAATACACACTGAAGCTTTCTTT
CASSLARGIHTEAFF
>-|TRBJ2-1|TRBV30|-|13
TGTGCCTGGAGCAGGGGACTTGACAATGAGCAGTTCTTC
CAWSRGLDNEQFF
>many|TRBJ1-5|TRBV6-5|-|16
TGTGCCAGCAGTACTCGTAGGGGGGGCGCAATGCAGCCCCAGCATTTT
CASSTRRGGAMQPQHF
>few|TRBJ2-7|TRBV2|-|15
TGTGCCAGCAGTGAAAGGTCAGGGGAAACCTACGAGCAGTACTTC
CASSERSGETYEQYF
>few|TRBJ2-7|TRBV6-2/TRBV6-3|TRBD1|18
TGTGCCAGCAGAAGACAGGGCCCTAAAAGCGCCCTTCACTACGAGCAGTACTTC
CASRRQGPKSALHYEQYF
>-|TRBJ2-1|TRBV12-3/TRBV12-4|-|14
TGTGCCAGCAGTTTAGGTCTGCCCTACAATGAGCAGTTCTTC
CASSLGLPYNEQFF
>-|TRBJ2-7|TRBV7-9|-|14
TGTGCCAGCAGCCCCCCGGGTAGCGCCTACGAGCAGTACTTC
CASSPPGSAYEQYF
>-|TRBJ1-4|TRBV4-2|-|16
TGTGCCAGCAGCCAAGATGCGGCGGCAGGAGGTGAAAAACTGTTTTTT
CASSQDAAAGGEKLFF
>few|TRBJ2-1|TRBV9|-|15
TGTGCCAGCAGCGTAGGGGAGGGGGCCTACAATGAGCAGTTCTTC
CASSVGEGAYNEQFF
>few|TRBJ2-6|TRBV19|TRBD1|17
TGTGCCAGTAGCCTGAGGGACAGCAAATCTGGGGCCAACGTCCTGACTTTC
CASSLRDSKSGANVLTF
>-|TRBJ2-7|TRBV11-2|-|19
TGTGCCAGCAGTGACAAGACAGGTACTAAACACCGAGATTCCTACGAGCAGTACTTC
CASSDKTGTKHRDSYEQYF
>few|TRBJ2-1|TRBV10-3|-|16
TGTGCCATCAGTGAGCCTAGTGGCTTCTCCTACAATGAGCAGTTCTTC
CAISEPSGFSYNEQFF
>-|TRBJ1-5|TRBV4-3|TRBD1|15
TGCGCCAGCAGCCAAGACACAGGGGGGAATCAGCCCCAGCATTTT
CASSQDTGGNQPQHF
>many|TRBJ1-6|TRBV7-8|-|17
TGTGCCAGCAGCTTAGCGATCGGGGCAGGGCGTAATTCACCCCTCCACTTT
CASSLAIGAGRNSPLHF
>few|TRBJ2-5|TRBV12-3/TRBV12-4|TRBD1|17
TGTGCCAGCAGTTTAGGACAGGGGATGAGCAGTGAAGAGACCCAGTACTTC
CASSLGQGMSSEETQYF
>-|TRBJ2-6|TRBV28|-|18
TGTGCCAGCAGTTCCCCCGGGACGGGGTTCTCTGGGGCCAACGTCCTGACTTTC
CASSSPGTGFSGANVLTF
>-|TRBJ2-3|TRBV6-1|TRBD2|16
TGTGCCAGCAGCGCACTAGCGGGAGGATACACAGATACGCAGTATTTT
CASSALAGGYTDTQYF
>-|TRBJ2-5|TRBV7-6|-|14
TGTGCCAGCAGCTACGGACAGCCGGTGGAGACCCAGTACTTC
CASSYGQPVETQYF
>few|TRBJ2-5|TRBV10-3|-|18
TGTGCCATCAGTGAGTCGATACGGTCCCAGGATAACAAAGAGACCCAGTACTTC
CAISESIRSQDNKETQYF
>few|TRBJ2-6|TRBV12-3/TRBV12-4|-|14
TGTGCCAGCAGTCTTCGACAGGGGGCCAACGTCCTGACTTTC
CASSLRQGANVLTF
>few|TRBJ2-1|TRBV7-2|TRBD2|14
TGTGCCAGCAGCTCAGGCCCTGGGACTAGAACACGGTTCTTC
CASSSGPGTRTRFF
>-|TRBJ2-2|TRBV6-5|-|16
TGTGCCAGCAGTTATCGCGGGGCCCCGAACACCGGGGAGCTGTTTTTT
CASSYRGAPNTGELFF